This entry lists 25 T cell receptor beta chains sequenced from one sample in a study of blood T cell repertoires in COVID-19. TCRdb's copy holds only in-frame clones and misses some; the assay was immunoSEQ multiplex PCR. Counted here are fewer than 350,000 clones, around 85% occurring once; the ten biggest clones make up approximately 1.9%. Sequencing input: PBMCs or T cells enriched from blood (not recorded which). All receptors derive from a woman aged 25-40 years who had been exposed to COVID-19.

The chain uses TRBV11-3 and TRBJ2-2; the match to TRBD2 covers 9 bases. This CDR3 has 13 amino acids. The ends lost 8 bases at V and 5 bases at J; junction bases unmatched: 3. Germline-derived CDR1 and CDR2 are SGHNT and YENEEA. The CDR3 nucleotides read TGTGCCAGCGGGCTAGCGGGAACCGGGGAGCTGTTTTTT. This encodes CASGLAGTGELFF.

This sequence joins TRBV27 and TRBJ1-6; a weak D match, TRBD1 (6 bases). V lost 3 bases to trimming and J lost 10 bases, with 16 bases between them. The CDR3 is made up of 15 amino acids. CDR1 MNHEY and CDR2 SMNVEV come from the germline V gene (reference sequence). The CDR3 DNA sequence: TGTGCCAGCAGTTTTGAGGGGGTTGGGTTCTCACCCCTCCACTTT. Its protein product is CASSFEGVGFSPLHF.

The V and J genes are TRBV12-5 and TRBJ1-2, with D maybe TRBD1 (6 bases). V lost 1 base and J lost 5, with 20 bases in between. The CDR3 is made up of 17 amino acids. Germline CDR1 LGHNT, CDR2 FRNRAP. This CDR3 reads CASGLDLRDPGAYGYTF. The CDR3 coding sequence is TGTGCTAGTGGTTTGGACTTAAGGGACCCAGGGGCTTATGGCTACACCTTC.

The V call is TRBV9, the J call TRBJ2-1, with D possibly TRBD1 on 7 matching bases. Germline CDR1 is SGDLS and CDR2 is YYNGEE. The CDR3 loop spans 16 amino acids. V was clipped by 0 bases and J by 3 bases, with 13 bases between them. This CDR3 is CASSVEGAGRYNEQFF. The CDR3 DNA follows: TGTGCCAGCAGCGTAGAGGGGGCGGGGCGCTACAATGAGCAGTTCTTC. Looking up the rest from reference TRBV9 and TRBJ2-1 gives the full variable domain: DSGVTQTPKHLITATGQRVTLRCSPRSGDLSVYWYQQSLDQGLQFLIQYYNGEERAKGNILERFSAQQFPDLHSELNLSSLELGDSALYFCASSVEGAGRYNEQFFGPGTRLTVL.

CDR3 region: CASSLWTGREQYF. CDR3 coding DNA: TGTGCCAGCAGCTTATGGACAGGGCGGGAGCAGTACTTC. The chain couples TRBV5-5 to TRBJ2-7, with TRBD1 matching over 8 bases. The V gene's germline CDR1 is SGHKS and CDR2 YYEKEE (reference sequence). The CDR3 contains 13 residues. The ends lost 2 bases at V and 7 bases at J; junction bases unmatched: 5.

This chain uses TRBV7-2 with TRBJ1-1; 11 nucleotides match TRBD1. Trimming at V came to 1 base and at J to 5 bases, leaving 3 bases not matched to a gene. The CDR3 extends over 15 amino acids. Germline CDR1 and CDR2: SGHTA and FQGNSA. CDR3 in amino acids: CASSLGTGGSTEAFF. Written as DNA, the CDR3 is TGTGCCAGCAGCTTAGGGACAGGGGGCTCTACTGAAGCTTTCTTT.

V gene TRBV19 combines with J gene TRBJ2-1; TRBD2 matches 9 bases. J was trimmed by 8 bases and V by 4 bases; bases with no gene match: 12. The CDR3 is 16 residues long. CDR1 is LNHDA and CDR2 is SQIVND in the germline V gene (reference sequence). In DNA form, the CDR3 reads TGTGCCAGTAGTACCCTCTCCCTAGCGGGACACGATGAGCAGTTCTTC. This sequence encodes CASSTLSLAGHDEQFF.

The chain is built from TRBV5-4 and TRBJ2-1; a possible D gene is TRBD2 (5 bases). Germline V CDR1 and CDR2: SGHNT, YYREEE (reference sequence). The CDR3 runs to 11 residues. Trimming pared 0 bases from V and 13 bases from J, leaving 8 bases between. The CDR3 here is CASSLAGKQFF. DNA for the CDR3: TGTGCCAGCAGCTTGGCCGGGAAACAGTTCTTC. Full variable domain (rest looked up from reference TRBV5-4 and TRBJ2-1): ETGVTQSPTHLIKTRGQQVTLRCSSQSGHNTVSWYQQALGQGPQFIFQYYREEENGRGNFPPRFSGLQFPNYSSELNVNALELDDSALYLCASSLAGKQFFGPGTRLTVL.

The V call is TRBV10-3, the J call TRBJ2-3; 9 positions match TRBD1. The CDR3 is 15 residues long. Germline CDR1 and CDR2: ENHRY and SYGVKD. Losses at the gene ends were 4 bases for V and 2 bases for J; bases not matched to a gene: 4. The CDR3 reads CAISAGTGTTDTQYF. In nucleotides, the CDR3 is TGTGCCATCAGTGCCGGGACAGGGACCACAGATACGCAGTATTTT.

This chain's CDR3 is CASSQARDSGGDNEQFF. The DNA for the CDR3 is TGTGCCAGCAGCCAAGCTCGGGATAGCGGGGGGGACAATGAGCAGTTCTTC. The chain combines TRBV4-2 with TRBJ2-1; 11 bases map to TRBD2. The CDR3 runs to 17 residues. V lost 1 base and J lost 5; bases outside the gene matches: 7. CDR1 LGHNA and CDR2 YNFKEQ come from the germline V gene.

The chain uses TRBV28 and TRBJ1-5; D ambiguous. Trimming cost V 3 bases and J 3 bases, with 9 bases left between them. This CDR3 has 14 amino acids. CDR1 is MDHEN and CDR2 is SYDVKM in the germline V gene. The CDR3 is CASSFTQINQPQHF. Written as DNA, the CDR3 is TGTGCCAGCAGTTTCACACAGATCAATCAGCCCCAGCATTTT. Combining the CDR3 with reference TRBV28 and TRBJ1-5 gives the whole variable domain DVKVTQSSRYLVKRTGEKVFLECVQDMDHENMFWYRQDPGLGLRLIYFSYDVKMKEKGDIPEGYSVSREKKERFSLILESASTNQTSMYLCASSFTQINQPQHFGDGTRLSIL.

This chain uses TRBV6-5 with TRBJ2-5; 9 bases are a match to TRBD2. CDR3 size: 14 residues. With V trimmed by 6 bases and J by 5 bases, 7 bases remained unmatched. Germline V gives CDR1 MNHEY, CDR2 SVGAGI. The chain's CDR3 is CASSVSGSWETQYF. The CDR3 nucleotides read TGTGCCAGCAGCGTTAGCGGGAGCTGGGAGACCCAGTACTTC.

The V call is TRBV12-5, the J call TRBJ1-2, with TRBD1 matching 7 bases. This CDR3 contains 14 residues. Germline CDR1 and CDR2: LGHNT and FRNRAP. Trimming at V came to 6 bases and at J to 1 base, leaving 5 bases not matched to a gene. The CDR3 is CASGQNRGNYGYTF. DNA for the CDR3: TGTGCTAGTGGCCAGAACAGGGGTAACTATGGCTACACCTTC.

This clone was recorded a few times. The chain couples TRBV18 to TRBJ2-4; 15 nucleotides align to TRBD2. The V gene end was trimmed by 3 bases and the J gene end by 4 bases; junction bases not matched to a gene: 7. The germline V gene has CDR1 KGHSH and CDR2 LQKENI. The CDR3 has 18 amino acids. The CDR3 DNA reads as TGTGCCAGCTCACCGGGACTAGCGGGGGGCAGGAATAAAAACATTCAGTACTTC. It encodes CASSPGLAGGRNKNIQYF.

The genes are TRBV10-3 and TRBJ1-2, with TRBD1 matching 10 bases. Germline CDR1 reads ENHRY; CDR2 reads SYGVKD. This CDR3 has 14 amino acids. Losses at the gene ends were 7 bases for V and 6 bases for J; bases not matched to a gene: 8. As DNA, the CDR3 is TGTGCCATCACCTTCCGGGACAGGGGTCATGGCTACACCTTC. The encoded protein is CAITFRDRGHGYTF.

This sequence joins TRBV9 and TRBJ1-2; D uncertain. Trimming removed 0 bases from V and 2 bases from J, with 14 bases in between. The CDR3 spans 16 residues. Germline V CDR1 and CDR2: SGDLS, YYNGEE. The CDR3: CASSVGFGRMNYGYTF. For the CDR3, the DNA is TGTGCCAGCAGCGTAGGATTTGGGAGGATGAACTATGGCTACACCTTC.

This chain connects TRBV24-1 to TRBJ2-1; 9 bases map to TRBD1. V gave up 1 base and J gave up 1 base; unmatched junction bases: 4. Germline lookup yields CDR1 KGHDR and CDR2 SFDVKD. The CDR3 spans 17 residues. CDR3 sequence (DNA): TGTGCCACCAGTGATTTTGGGACAGGGAGATCCTACAATGAGCAGTTCTTC. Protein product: CATSDFGTGRSYNEQFF.

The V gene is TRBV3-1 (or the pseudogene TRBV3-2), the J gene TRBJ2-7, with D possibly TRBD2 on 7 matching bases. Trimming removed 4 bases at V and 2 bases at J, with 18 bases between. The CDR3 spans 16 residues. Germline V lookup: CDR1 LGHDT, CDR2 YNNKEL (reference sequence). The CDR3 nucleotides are TGTGCCAGCAGCCCCTGGGAGGGGGGAACTCCCTACGAGCAGTACTTC. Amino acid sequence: CASSPWEGGTPYEQYF.

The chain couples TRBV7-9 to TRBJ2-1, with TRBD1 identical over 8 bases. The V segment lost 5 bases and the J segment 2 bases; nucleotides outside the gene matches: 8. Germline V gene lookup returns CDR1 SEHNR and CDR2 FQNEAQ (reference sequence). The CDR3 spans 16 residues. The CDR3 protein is CASSQRTGQTYNEQFF. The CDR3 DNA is TGTGCCAGCAGCCAGCGGACAGGGCAGACCTACAATGAGCAGTTCTTC.

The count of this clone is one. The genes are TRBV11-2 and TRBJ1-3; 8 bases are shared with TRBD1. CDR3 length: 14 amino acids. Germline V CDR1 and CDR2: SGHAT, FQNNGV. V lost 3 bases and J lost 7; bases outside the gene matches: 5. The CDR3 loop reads CASSFAGGANTIYF. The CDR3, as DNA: TGTGCCAGCAGCTTCGCAGGGGGCGCGAACACCATATATTTT.

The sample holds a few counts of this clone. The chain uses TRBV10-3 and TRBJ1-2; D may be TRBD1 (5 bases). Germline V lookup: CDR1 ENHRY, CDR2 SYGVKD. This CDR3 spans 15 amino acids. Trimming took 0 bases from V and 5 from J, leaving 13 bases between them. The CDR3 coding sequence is TGTGCCATCAGTGAGTCTGGAGGGACTGGTTATGGCTACACCTTC. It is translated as CAISESGGTGYGYTF.

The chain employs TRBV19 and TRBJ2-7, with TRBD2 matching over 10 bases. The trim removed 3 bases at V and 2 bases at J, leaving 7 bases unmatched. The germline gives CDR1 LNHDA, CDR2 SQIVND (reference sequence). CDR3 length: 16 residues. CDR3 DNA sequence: TGTGCCAGTAGTATTAGAAGTACTAGCGGGGCCTACGAGCAGTACTTC. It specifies CASSIRSTSGAYEQYF.

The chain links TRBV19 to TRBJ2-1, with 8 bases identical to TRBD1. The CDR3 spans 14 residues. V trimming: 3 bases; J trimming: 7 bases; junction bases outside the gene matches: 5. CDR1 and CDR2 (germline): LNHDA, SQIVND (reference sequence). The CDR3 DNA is TGTGCCAGTAGTATCCCGGGACAGGTTAATGAGCAGTTCTTC. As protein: CASSIPGQVNEQFF.

The DNA of the CDR3 is TGTGCCAGCAGGGCGGGACAGAACAATGAGCAGTTCTTC. This translates into CASRAGQNNEQFF. The V gene is TRBV7-8, the J gene TRBJ2-1; D might be TRBD1 (7 bases). The V end was cut by 6 bases, the J end by 5 bases, with 11 bases between. Germline lookup yields CDR1 SGHVS and CDR2 FQNEAQ. The CDR3 contains 13 residues.

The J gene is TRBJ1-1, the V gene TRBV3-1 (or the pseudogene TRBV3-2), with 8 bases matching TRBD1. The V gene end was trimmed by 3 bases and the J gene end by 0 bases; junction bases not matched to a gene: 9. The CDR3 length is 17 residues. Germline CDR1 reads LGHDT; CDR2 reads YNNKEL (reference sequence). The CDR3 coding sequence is TGTGCCAGCAGCCACGGGGACAGGTTTCGGGTGAACACTGAAGCTTTCTTT. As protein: CASSHGDRFRVNTEAFF.